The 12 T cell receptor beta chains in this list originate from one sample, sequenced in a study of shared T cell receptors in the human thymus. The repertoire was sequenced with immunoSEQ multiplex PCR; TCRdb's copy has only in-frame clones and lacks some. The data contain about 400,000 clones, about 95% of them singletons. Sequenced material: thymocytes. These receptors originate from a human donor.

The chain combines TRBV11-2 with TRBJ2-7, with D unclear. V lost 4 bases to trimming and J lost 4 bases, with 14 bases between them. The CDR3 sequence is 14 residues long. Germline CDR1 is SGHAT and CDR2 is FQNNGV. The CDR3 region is CASSWASSGYEQYF. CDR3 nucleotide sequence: TGTGCCAGCAGCTGGGCAAGTAGTGGTTACGAGCAGTACTTC.

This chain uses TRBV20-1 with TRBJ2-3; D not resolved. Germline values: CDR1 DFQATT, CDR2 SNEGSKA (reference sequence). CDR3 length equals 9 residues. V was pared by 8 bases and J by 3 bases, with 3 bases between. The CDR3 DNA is TGCAGTTATACAGATACGCAGTATTTT. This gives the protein CSYTDTQYF.

The CDR3 is CASSSRTGELFF. The CDR3 nucleotides read TGTGCCAGCAGTTCCAGGACCGGGGAGCTGTTTTTT. The chain employs TRBV6-5 and TRBJ2-2; D not resolved. This CDR3 spans 12 amino acids. Germline loops: CDR1 MNHEY, CDR2 SVGAGI. V was trimmed by 4 bases and J by 5 bases, leaving 5 bases between them.

CDR3 region: CASRVHEKLFF. The DNA of the CDR3 is TGTGCCTCTCGGGTTCACGAAAAACTGTTTTTT. V and J are TRBV25-1 and TRBJ1-4; D is uncertain. CDR1 is MGHDK and CDR2 is SYGVNS in the germline V gene. This CDR3 has 11 residues. V was cut by 11 bases and J by 8 bases, with 12 bases left in between.

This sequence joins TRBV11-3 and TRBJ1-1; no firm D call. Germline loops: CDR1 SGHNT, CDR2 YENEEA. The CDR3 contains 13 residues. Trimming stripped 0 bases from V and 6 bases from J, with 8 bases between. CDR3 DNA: TGTGCCAGCAGCTTAGACTCGTGGGCTGAAGCTTTCTTT. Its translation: CASSLDSWAEAFF. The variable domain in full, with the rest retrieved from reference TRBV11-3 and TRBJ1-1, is EAGVVQSPRYKIIEKKQPVAFWCNPISGHNTLYWYLQNLGQGPELLIRYENEEAVDDSQLPKDRFSAERLKGVDSTLKIQPAELGDSAVYLCASSLDSWAEAFFGQGTRLTVV.

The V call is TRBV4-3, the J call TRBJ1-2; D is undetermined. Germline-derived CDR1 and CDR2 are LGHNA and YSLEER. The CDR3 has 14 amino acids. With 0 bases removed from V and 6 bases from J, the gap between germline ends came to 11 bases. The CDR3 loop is CASSQDSECHGYTF. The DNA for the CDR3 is TGCGCCAGCAGCCAAGATTCGGAGTGTCATGGCTACACCTTC.

The CDR3 reads CASSESRGLSEAFF. CDR3 DNA sequence: TGTGCCAGCAGTGAATCGCGAGGCCTTAGTGAAGCTTTCTTT. The chain joins TRBV25-1 to TRBJ1-1; D not resolved. The germline gives CDR1 MGHDK, CDR2 SYGVNS. Trimming removed 1 base at V and 7 bases at J, with 13 bases between. This CDR3 contains 14 residues.

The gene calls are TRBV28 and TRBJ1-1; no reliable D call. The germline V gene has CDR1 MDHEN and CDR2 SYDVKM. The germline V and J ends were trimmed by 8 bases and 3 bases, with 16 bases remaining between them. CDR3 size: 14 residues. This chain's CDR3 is CASQLWAGDTEAFF. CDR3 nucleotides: TGTGCCAGCCAGCTGTGGGCTGGGGACACTGAAGCTTTCTTT.

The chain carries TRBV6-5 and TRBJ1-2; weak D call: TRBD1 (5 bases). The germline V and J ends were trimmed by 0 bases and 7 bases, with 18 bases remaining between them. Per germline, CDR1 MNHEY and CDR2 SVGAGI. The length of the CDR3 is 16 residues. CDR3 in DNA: TGTGCCAGCAGTTACTCATGGCTCCAGGGATTTTGTGGCTACACCTTC. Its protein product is CASSYSWLQGFCGYTF.

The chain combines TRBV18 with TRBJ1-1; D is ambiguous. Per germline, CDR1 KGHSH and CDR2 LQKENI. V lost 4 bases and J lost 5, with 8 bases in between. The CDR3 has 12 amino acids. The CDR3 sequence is CASSQGSTEAFF. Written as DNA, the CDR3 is TGTGCCAGCTCACAGGGAAGTACTGAAGCTTTCTTT.

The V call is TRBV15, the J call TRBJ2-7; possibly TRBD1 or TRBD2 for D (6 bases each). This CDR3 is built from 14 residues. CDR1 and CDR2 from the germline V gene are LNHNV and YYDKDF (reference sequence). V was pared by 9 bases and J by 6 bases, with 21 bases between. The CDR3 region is CATSGGPTAGEQYF. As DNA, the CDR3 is TGTGCCACGTCTGGGGGGCCCACCGCGGGCGAGCAGTACTTC.

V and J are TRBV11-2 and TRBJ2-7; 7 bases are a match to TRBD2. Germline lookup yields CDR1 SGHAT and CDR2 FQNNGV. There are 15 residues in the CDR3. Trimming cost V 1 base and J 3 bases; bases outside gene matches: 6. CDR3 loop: CASSLVTGGDYEQYF. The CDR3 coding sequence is TGTGCCAGCAGCTTAGTGACGGGGGGAGACTACGAGCAGTACTTC. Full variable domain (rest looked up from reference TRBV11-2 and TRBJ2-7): EAGVAQSPRYKIIEKRQSVAFWCNPISGHATLYWYQQILGQGPKLLIQFQNNGVVDDSQLPKDRFSAERLKGVDSTLKIQPAKLEDSAVYLCASSLVTGGDYEQYFGPGTRLTVT.